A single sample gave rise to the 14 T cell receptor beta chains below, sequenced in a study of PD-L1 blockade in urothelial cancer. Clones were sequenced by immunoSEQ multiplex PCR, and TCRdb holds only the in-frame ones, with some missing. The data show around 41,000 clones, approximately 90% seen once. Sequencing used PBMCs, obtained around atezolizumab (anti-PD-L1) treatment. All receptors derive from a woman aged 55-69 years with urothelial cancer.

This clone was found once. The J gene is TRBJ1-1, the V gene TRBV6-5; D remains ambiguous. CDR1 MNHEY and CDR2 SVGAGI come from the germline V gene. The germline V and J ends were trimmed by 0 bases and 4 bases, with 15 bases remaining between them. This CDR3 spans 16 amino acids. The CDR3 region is CASSYSSFGRPTEAFF. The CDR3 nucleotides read TGTGCCAGCAGTTACTCGAGTTTTGGGCGCCCCACTGAAGCTTTCTTT.

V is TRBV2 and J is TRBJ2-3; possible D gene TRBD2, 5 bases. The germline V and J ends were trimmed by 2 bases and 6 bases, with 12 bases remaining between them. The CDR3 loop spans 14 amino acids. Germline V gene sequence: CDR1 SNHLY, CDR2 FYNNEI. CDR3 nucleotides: TGTGCCAGCAGTGAATCGGGGTGGAGGGATACGCAGTATTTT. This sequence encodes CASSESGWRDTQYF.

The DNA of the CDR3 is TGCGCCAGCAGTGAAAGCGGGAGGGCCGGGGCCGGGGAGCTGTTTTTT. Translation: CASSESGRAGAGELFF. The genes are TRBV10-1 and TRBJ2-2, with TRBD2 matching over 10 bases. V was clipped by 3 bases and J by 6 bases; unmatched bases: 7. The CDR3 totals 16 residues. Germline lookup yields CDR1 WNHNN and CDR2 SYGVQD (reference sequence).

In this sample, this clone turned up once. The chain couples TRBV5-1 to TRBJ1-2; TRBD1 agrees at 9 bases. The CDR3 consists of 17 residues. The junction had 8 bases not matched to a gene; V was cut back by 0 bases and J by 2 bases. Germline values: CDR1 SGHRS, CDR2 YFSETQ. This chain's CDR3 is CASSLAFRDRENYGYTF. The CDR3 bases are TGCGCCAGCAGCTTGGCGTTCCGGGACAGGGAGAACTATGGCTACACCTTC.

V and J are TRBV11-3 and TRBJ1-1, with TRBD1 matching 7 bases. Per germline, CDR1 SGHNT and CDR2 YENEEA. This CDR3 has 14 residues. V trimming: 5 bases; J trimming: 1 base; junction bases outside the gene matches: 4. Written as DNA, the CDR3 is TGTGCCAGCAGCCGGACAGGACAGAACACTGAAGCTTTCTTT. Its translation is CASSRTGQNTEAFF.

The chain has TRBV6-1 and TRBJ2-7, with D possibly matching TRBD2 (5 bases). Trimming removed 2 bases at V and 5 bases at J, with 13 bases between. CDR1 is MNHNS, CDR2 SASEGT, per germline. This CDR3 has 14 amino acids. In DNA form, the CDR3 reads TGTGCCAGCAGTGAACCTGGACTGCGGGACGAGCAGTACTTC. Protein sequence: CASSEPGLRDEQYF.

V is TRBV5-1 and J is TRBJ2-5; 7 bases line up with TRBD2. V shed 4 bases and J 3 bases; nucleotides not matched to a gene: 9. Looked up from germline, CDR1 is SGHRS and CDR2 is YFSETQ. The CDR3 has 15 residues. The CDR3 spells CASSVGGRREETQYF. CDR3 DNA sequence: TGCGCCAGCAGCGTGGGCGGGAGACGAGAAGAGACCCAGTACTTC.

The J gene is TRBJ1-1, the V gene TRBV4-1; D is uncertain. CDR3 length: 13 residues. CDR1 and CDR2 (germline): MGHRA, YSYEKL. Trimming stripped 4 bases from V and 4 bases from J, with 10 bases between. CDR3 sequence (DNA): TGCGCCAGCAGCCGCCTCCGGTTCACTGAAGCTTTCTTT. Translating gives CASSRLRFTEAFF.

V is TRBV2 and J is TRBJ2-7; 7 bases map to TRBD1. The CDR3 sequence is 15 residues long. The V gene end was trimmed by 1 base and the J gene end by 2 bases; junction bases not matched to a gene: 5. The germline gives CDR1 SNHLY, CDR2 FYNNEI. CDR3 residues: CASSEEDRSPYEQYF. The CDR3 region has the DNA TGTGCCAGCAGTGAAGAGGACAGGAGCCCCTACGAGCAGTACTTC.

The CDR3 loop is CASSGGGVEETQYF. The CDR3 DNA reads TGTGCCAGCAGTGGAGGGGGCGTTGAAGAGACCCAGTACTTC. The chain is built from TRBV28 and TRBJ2-5, with D tentatively TRBD1 (7 bases). CDR1 and CDR2 (germline): MDHEN, SYDVKM. V was trimmed by 5 bases and J by 3 bases, leaving 13 bases between them. The CDR3 is 14 amino acids. Full variable domain (outside the CDR3, taken from reference TRBV28 and TRBJ2-5): DVKVTQSSRYLVKRTGEKVFLECVQDMDHENMFWYRQDPGLGLRLIYFSYDVKMKEKGDIPEGYSVSREKKERFSLILESASTNQTSMYLCASSGGGVEETQYFGPGTRLLVL.

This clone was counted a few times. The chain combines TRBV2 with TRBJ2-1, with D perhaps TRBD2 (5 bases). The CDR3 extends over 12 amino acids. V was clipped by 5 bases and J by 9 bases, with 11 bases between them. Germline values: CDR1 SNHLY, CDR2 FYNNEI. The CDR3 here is CASSSGLAEQFF. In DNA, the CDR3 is TGTGCCAGCAGTTCCGGCCTAGCTGAGCAGTTCTTC.

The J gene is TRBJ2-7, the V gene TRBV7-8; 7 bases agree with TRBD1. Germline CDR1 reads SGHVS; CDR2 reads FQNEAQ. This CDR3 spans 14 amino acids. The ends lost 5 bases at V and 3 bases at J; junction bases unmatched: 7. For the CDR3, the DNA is TGTGCCAGCAGCCCTCGACAGGGACACTACGAGCAGTACTTC. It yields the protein CASSPRQGHYEQYF.

The CDR3 here is CASSLPGWGDDAEAFF. CDR3 coding DNA: TGTGCCAGCAGCTTGCCTGGGTGGGGGGACGACGCTGAAGCTTTCTTT. The chain employs TRBV7-9 and TRBJ1-1; the D gene is possibly TRBD1 (5 bases). Trimming stripped 3 bases from V and 6 bases from J, with 20 bases between. The CDR3 sequence is 16 residues long. CDR1 and CDR2 (germline): SEHNR, FQNEAQ (reference sequence). The full variable domain, completed using reference TRBV7-9 and TRBJ1-1, is DTGVSQNPRHKITKRGQNVTFRCDPISEHNRLYWYRQTLGQGPEFLTYFQNEAQLEKSRLLSDRFSAERPKGSFSTLEIQRTEQGDSAMYLCASSLPGWGDDAEAFFGQGTRLTVV.

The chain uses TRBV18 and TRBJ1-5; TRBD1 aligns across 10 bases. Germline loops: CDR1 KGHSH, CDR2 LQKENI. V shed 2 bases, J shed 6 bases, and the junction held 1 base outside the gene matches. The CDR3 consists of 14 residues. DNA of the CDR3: TGTGCCAGCTCACCAGACAGGGGGCTTCAGCCCCAGCATTTT. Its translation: CASSPDRGLQPQHF.